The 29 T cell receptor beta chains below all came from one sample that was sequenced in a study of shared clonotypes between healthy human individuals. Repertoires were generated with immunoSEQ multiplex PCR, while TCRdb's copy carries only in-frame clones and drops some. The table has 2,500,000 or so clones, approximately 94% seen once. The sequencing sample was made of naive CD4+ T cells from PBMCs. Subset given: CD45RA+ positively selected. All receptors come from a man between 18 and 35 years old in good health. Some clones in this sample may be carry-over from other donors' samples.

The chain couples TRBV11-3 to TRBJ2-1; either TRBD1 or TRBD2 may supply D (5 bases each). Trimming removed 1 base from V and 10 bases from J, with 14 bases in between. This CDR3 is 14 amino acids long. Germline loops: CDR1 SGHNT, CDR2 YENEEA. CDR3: CASSLGGTHHEQFF. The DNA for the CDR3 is TGTGCCAGCAGCTTAGGTGGGACCCACCACGAGCAGTTCTTC.

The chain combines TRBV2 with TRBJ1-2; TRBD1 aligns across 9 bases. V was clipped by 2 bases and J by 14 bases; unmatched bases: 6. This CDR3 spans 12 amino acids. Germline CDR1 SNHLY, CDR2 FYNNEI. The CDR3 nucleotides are TGTGCCAGCAGTGAATTAGGGACAGGGATTACCTTC. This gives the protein CASSELGTGITF.

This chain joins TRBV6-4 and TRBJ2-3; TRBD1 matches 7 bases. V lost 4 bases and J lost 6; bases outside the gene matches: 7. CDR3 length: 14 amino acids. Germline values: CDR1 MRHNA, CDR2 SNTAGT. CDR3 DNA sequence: TGTGCCAGCAGTGTCACAGGGGTGGGCGATACGCAGTATTTT. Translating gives CASSVTGVGDTQYF.

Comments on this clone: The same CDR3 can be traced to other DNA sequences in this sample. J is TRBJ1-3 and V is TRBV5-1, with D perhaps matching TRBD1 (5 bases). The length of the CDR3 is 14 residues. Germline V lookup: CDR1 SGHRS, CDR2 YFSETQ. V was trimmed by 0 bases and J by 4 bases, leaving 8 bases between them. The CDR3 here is CASSLGAGGNTIYF. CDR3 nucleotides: TGCGCCAGCAGCTTGGGAGCAGGGGGAAACACCATATATTTT.

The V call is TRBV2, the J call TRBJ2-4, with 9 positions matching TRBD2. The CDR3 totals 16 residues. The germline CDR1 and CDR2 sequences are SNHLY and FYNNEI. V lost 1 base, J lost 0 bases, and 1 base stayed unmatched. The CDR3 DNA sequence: TGTGCCAGCAGTGAAGGACTAGCGGTAGCCAAAAACATTCAGTACTTC. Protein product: CASSEGLAVAKNIQYF.

CDR3 loop: CASSPGQGWTEAFF. CDR3 sequence (DNA): TGTGCCAGCAGTCCCGGACAGGGTTGGACTGAAGCTTTCTTT. The chain links TRBV6-5 to TRBJ1-1; 8 bases align to TRBD1. The V gene end was trimmed by 5 bases and the J gene end by 5 bases; junction bases not matched to a gene: 7. The CDR3 sequence is 14 residues long. Per germline, CDR1 MNHEY and CDR2 SVGAGI.

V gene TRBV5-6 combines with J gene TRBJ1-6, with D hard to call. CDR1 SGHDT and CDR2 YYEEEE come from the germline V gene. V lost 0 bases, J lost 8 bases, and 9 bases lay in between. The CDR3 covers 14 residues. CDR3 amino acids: CASSLDGRYSPLHF. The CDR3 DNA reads TGTGCCAGCAGCTTGGACGGAAGATATTCACCCCTCCACTTT.

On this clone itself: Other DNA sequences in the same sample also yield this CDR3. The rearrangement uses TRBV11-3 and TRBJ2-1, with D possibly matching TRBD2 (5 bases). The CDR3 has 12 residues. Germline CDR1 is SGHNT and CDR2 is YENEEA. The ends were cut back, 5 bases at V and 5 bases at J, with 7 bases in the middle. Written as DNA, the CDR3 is TGTGCCAGCAGCCGGCGGGACAATGAGCAGTTCTTC. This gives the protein CASSRRDNEQFF. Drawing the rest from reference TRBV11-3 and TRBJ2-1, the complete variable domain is EAGVVQSPRYKIIEKKQPVAFWCNPISGHNTLYWYLQNLGQGPELLIRYENEEAVDDSQLPKDRFSAERLKGVDSTLKIQPAELGDSAVYLCASSRRDNEQFFGPGTRLTVL.

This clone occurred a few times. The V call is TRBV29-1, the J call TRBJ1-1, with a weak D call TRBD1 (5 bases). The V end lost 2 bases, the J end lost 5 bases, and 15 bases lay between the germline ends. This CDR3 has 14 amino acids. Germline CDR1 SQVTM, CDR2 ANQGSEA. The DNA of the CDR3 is TGCAGCGTTGAAATGGTTCAGGGTGGGACTGAAGCTTTCTTT. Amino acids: CSVEMVQGGTEAFF.

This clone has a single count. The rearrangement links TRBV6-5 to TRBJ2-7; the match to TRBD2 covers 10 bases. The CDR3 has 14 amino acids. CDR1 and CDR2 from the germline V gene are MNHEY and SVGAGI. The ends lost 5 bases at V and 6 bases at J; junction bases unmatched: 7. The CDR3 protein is CASSQAGGPSEQYF. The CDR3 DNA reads TGTGCCAGCAGTCAAGCGGGAGGGCCGTCCGAGCAGTACTTC.

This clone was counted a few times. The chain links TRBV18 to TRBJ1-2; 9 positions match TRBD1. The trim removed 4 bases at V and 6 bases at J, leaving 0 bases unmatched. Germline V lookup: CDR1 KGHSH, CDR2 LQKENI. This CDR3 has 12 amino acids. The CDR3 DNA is TGTGCCAGCTCACGGACAGGGGATGGCTACACCTTC. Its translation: CASSRTGDGYTF.

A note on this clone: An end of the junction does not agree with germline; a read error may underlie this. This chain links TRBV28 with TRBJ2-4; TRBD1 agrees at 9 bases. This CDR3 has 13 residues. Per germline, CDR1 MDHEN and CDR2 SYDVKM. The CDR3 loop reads CASSPQGTGRLNF. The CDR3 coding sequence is TGTGCCAGCAGTCCCCAAGGGACAGGGCGGTTGAACTTC.

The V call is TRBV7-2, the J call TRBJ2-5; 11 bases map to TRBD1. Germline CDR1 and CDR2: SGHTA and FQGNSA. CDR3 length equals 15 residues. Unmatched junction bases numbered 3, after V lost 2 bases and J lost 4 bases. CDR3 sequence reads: CASSLLGTGGETQYF. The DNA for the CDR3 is TGTGCCAGCAGCTTACTAGGGACAGGGGGAGAGACCCAGTACTTC.

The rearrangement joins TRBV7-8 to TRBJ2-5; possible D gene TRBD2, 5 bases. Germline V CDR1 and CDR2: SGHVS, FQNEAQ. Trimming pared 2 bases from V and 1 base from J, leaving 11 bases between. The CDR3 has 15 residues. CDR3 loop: CASSLMSGSQETQYF. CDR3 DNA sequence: TGTGCCAGCAGCTTAATGAGCGGAAGCCAAGAGACCCAGTACTTC.

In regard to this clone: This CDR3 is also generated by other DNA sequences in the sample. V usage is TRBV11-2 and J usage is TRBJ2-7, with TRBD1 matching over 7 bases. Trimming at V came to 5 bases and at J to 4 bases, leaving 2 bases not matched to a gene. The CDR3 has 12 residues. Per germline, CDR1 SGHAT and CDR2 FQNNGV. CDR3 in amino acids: CASSRQGYEQYF. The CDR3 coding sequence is TGTGCCAGCAGCCGACAGGGATACGAGCAGTACTTC.

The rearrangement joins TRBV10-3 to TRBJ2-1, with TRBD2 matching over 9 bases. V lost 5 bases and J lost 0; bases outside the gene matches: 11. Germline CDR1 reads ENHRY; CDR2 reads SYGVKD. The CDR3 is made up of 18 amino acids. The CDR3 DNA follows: TGTGCCATCAGTCGCTTTAGCGGGAGCCTGAGCTCCTACAATGAGCAGTTCTTC. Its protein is CAISRFSGSLSSYNEQFF.

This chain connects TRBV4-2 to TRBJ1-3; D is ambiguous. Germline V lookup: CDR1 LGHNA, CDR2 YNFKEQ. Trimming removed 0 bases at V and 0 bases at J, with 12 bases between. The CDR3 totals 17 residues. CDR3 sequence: CASSQESVSISGNTIYF. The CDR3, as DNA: TGTGCCAGCAGCCAAGAATCAGTTTCCATCTCTGGAAACACCATATATTTT.

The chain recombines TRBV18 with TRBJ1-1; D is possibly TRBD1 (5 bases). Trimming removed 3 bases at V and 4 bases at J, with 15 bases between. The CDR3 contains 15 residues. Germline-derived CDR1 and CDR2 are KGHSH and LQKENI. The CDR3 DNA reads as TGTGCCAGCTCACCGGGACGGGAACTGGGCACTGAAGCTTTCTTT. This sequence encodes CASSPGRELGTEAFF.

CDR3 DNA sequence: TGTGCCAGCAGCAGACCCTTAGATGATGAAAAACTGTTTTTT. Protein product: CASSRPLDDEKLFF. V gene TRBV6-6 combines with J gene TRBJ1-4, with D uncertain. The germline gives CDR1 MNHNY, CDR2 SVGAGI (reference sequence). This CDR3 contains 14 residues. Deletions cut 6 bases from V and 6 bases from J, with 14 bases between.

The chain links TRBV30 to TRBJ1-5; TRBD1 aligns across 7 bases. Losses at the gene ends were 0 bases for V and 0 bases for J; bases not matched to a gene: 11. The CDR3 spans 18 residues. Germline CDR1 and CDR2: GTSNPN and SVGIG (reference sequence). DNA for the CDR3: TGTGCCTGGAGTGTATACCGGGACAGCTTTTATAGCAATCAGCCCCAGCATTTT. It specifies CAWSVYRDSFYSNQPQHF.

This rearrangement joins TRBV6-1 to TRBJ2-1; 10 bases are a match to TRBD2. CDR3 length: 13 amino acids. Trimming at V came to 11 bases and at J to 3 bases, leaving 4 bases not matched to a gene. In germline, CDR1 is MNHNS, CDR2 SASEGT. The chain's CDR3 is CAGLAENYNEQFF. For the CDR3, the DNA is TGTGCCGGACTAGCGGAAAACTACAATGAGCAGTTCTTC.

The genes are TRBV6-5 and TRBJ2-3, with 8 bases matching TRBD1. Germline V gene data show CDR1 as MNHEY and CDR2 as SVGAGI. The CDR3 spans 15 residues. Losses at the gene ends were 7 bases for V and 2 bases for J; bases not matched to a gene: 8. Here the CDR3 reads CASTFDRGNTDTQYF. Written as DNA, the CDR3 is TGTGCCAGCACCTTCGACAGGGGTAACACAGATACGCAGTATTTT.

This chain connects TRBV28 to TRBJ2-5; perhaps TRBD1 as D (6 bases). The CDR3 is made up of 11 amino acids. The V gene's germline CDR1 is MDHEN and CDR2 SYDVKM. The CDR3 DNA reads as TGTGCTGGGGGCAGGGGTGGGACCCAGTACTTC. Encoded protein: CAGGRGGTQYF.

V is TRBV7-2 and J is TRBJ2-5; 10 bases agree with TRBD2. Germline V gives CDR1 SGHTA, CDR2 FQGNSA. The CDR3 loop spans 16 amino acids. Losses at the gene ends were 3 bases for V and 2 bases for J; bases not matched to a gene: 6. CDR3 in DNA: TGTGCCAGCAGCTTCGGACTAGCGGAACTTCAAGAGACCCAGTACTTC. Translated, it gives CASSFGLAELQETQYF.

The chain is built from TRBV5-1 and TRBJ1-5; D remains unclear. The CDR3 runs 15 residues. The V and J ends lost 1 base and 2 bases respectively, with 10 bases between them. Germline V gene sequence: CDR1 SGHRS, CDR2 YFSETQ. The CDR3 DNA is TGCGCCAGCAGCTTGTACGGGTCCGGCAATCAGCCCCAGCATTTT. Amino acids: CASSLYGSGNQPQHF.

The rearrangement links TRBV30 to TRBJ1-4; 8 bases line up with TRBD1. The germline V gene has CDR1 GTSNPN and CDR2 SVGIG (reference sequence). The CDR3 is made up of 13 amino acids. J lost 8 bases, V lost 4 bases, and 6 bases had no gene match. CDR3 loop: CAWTDRVGEKLFF. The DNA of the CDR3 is TGTGCCTGGACGGACAGGGTGGGCGAAAAACTGTTTTTT.

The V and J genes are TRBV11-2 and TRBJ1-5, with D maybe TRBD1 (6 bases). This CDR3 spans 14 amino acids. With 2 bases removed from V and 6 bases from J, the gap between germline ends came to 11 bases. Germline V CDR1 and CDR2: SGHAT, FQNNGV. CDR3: CASSLSLGGQPQHF. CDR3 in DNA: TGTGCCAGCAGCTTATCTCTAGGGGGTCAGCCCCAGCATTTT.

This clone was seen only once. The CDR3 here is CASGSAGLGQPQHF. The CDR3 coding sequence is TGTGCCAGCGGAAGCGCGGGGTTGGGGCAGCCCCAGCATTTT. This rearrangement joins TRBV28 to TRBJ1-5; D not certain. The CDR3 spans 14 residues. The V end was cut by 8 bases, the J end by 7 bases, with 18 bases between. Looked up from germline, CDR1 is MDHEN and CDR2 is SYDVKM.

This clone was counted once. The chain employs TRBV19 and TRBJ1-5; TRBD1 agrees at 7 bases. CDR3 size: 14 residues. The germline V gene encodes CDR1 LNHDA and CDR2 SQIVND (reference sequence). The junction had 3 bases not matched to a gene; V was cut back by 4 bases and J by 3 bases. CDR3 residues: CASSTGTDNQPQHF. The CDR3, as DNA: TGTGCCAGTAGTACCGGGACAGACAATCAGCCCCAGCATTTT.